Following are 21 T cell receptor beta chains from one sample sequenced in a study of OX40 agonist ivuxolimab in advanced cancers. Using immunoSEQ multiplex PCR, the repertoire was profiled, and TCRdb retains in-frame clones only, with some absent. The sample shows 55,000 to 70,000 clones, 83% of them seen only once. The material sequenced was CD4+ or CD8+ T cells sorted from blood, taken in a trial of the OX40 agonist ivuxolimab. The source is an adult with an advanced solid tumor such as melanoma, head and neck, liver or kidney cancer.

This clone was seen a few times. The rearrangement links TRBV14 to TRBJ1-2, with D unclear. The germline CDR1 and CDR2 sequences are SGHDN and FVKESK. Trimming took off 4 bases at V and 4 bases at J, with 13 bases between the two ends. This CDR3 has 14 amino acids. Here the CDR3 reads CASSLGPAAYGYTF. DNA of the CDR3: TGTGCCAGCAGCCTAGGACCCGCGGCCTATGGCTACACCTTC.

This clone was counted a few times. Other DNA sequences of this sample code for an identical CDR3. The chain uses TRBV6-5 and TRBJ2-5; perhaps TRBD2 as D (5 bases). V was shortened by 0 bases and J by 5 bases, with 16 bases between the two germline ends. Germline CDR1 and CDR2: MNHEY and SVGAGI. CDR3 length: 16 amino acids. CDR3: CASSYSSRGQGETQYF. DNA of the CDR3: TGTGCCAGCAGTTACTCGTCCCGCGGGCAAGGGGAGACCCAGTACTTC.

The rearrangement links TRBV18 to TRBJ1-1, with a possible D match to TRBD1 (5 bases). In germline, CDR1 is KGHSH, CDR2 LQKENI. The V and J ends lost 5 bases and 6 bases respectively, with 16 bases between them. The CDR3 extends over 14 amino acids. The CDR3 nucleotides read TGTGCCAGCTCAGCCGGTTTTTGGGGCCCTGAAGCTTTCTTT. Amino acids: CASSAGFWGPEAFF.

The CDR3 region has the DNA TGTGCCAGTAGTATACAGGACAGATATAGCAATCAGCCCCAGCATTTT. Protein product: CASSIQDRYSNQPQHF. The chain uses TRBV19 and TRBJ1-5, with TRBD1 as a possible D gene (6 bases). The V gene lost 2 bases and the J gene lost 0 bases, with 11 bases spanning the gap. The CDR3 length is 16 residues. The V gene's germline CDR1 is LNHDA and CDR2 SQIVND (reference sequence).

J is TRBJ2-7 and V is TRBV6-1; TRBD1 matches at 9 bases. V gave up 5 bases and J gave up 7 bases; unmatched junction bases: 3. CDR1 MNHNS and CDR2 SASEGT come from the germline V gene. CDR3 length: 12 residues. Here the CDR3 reads CASSNRGREQYF. CDR3 bases: TGTGCCAGCAGTAACAGGGGGCGGGAGCAGTACTTC.

The chain employs TRBV4-3 and TRBJ1-2, with TRBD1 matching 7 bases. Trimming removed 4 bases from V and 3 bases from J; junction bases left unmatched: 5. Germline V lookup: CDR1 LGHNA, CDR2 YSLEER. The CDR3 has 14 residues. The CDR3 spells CASSPVGGDYGYTF. DNA for the CDR3: TGCGCCAGCAGCCCAGTAGGGGGCGACTATGGCTACACCTTC.

The CDR3 DNA follows: TGTGCCATCAGTGAGTCGGTGTCCGGGACGGCCGGCGGCTACACCTTC. This codes for CAISESVSGTAGGYTF. The chain joins TRBV10-3 to TRBJ1-2, with D possibly matching TRBD1 (5 bases). V was clipped by 0 bases and J by 8 bases, with 19 bases between them. In germline, CDR1 is ENHRY, CDR2 SYGVKD. This CDR3 is 16 amino acids long.

This rearrangement joins TRBV6-5 to TRBJ2-7, with 7 bases aligning to TRBD1. The V gene end was trimmed by 6 bases and the J gene end by 4 bases; junction bases not matched to a gene: 9. CDR1 and CDR2 from the germline V gene are MNHEY and SVGAGI. The CDR3 is 14 residues long. The CDR3 region has the DNA TGTGCCAGCAGACGACAGGGAACTGGGTACGAGCAGTACTTC. Protein sequence: CASRRQGTGYEQYF.

The chain carries TRBV28 and TRBJ2-1; the D call may be TRBD1 or TRBD2 (5 bases each). Trimming stripped 3 bases from V and 7 bases from J, with 16 bases between. The germline V gene encodes CDR1 MDHEN and CDR2 SYDVKM. This CDR3 spans 15 amino acids. The CDR3 spells CASSFGGRVRNEQFF. The CDR3 DNA sequence: TGTGCCAGCAGTTTCGGAGGCAGGGTTAGAAATGAGCAGTTCTTC.

This chain uses TRBV2 with TRBJ2-5, with D hard to call. V dropped 6 bases and J dropped 7 bases, with 18 bases sitting between them. The V gene's germline CDR1 is SNHLY and CDR2 FYNNEI. The length of the CDR3 is 14 residues. As DNA, the CDR3 is TGTGCCAGCAGCCCAAGCGAAGGGTCCGGGACCCAGTACTTC. Translating it yields CASSPSEGSGTQYF.

The genes are TRBV11-3 and TRBJ2-7; a possible D gene is TRBD1 (5 bases). Germline V lookup: CDR1 SGHNT, CDR2 YENEEA. Between the trimmed V and J ends, which lost 4 bases and 3 bases, there was a span of 7 bases. The CDR3 covers 12 residues. The DNA for the CDR3 is TGTGCCAGCAGCTGGGGCGACTACGAGCAGTACTTC. Residues: CASSWGDYEQYF. The complete variable domain, with remaining parts taken from reference TRBV11-3 and TRBJ2-7, reads EAGVVQSPRYKIIEKKQPVAFWCNPISGHNTLYWYLQNLGQGPELLIRYENEEAVDDSQLPKDRFSAERLKGVDSTLKIQPAELGDSAVYLCASSWGDYEQYFGPGTRLTVT.

This sequence joins TRBV21-1 and TRBJ1-1; TRBD1, the D gene given by the table, was not confirmed from the DNA. TRBV21-1 has pseudogene status. This CDR3 is 15 amino acids long. CDR3: CASRCRTGWNTEAFF. The CDR3 DNA follows: TGTGCCAGCAGATGCCGGACAGGGTGGAACACTGAAGCTTTCTTT.

The chain has TRBV12-5 and TRBJ2-2; TRBD1 agrees at 8 bases. Germline V lookup: CDR1 LGHNT, CDR2 FRNRAP. The V segment lost 7 bases and the J segment 1 base; nucleotides outside the gene matches: 8. The CDR3 extends over 16 amino acids. CDR3 in DNA: TGTGCTAGTGCCAGGGACAGGATTAAGAACACCGGGGAGCTGTTTTTT. The encoded protein is CASARDRIKNTGELFF.

V and J are TRBV28 and TRBJ1-2; a possible D gene is TRBD1 (5 bases). Germline V gene sequence: CDR1 MDHEN, CDR2 SYDVKM. Deletions cut 7 bases from V and 0 bases from J, with 18 bases between. The length of the CDR3 is 16 residues. This CDR3 is CASTPAGDLANYGYTF. CDR3 nucleotide sequence: TGTGCCAGCACCCCTGCGGGGGACTTAGCTAACTATGGCTACACCTTC.

This chain links TRBV4-3 with TRBJ2-1, with unresolved D. CDR1 and CDR2 (germline): LGHNA, YSLEER. This CDR3 contains 15 residues. Trimming took off 0 bases at V and 5 bases at J, with 11 bases between the two ends. CDR3 nucleotide sequence: TGCGCCAGCAGCCAAGAGTGGGCAGGAAACAATGAGCAGTTCTTC. This gives the protein CASSQEWAGNNEQFF.

This chain's CDR3 is CASSVIQGGGTDTQYF. CDR3 coding DNA: TGTGCCAGCAGCGTAATCCAGGGGGGGGGCACAGATACGCAGTATTTT. The chain uses TRBV9 and TRBJ2-3; D tentatively fits TRBD1 or TRBD2 (7 bases each). V was shortened by 1 base and J by 1 base, with 13 bases between the two germline ends. The CDR3 length is 16 residues. Germline lookup yields CDR1 SGDLS and CDR2 YYNGEE.

The chain combines TRBV18 with TRBJ2-1; D is uncertain. Trimming shortened V by 2 bases and J by 8 bases, and 7 bases separated the two germline ends. The CDR3 is made up of 12 amino acids. The germline gives CDR1 KGHSH, CDR2 LQKENI. The CDR3 here is CASSPVRHEQFF. In DNA form, the CDR3 reads TGTGCCAGCTCACCAGTTAGACATGAGCAGTTCTTC.

This chain connects TRBV7-8 to TRBJ2-7; 8 nucleotides agree with TRBD2. The germline CDR1 and CDR2 sequences are SGHVS and FQNEAQ. CDR3 length equals 19 residues. V lost 5 bases and J lost 4; bases outside the gene matches: 22. The CDR3 DNA is TGTGCCAGCAGCCCCCACCGGGTTGGAGGGCGGGGGGTATCTTACGAGCAGTACTTC. Its translation is CASSPHRVGGRGVSYEQYF.

V gene TRBV11-3 combines with J gene TRBJ2-5; D tentatively reads TRBD1 or TRBD2 (5 bases each). Germline-derived CDR1 and CDR2 are SGHNT and YENEEA. V was cut by 4 bases and J by 5 bases, with 17 bases left in between. The CDR3 sequence is 15 residues long. The CDR3 protein is CASSSPGPGVETQYF. CDR3 sequence (DNA): TGTGCCAGCAGCTCGCCGGGACCTGGGGTGGAGACCCAGTACTTC.

The rearrangement joins TRBV28 to TRBJ1-2; D gene unclear. V shed 1 base and J shed 4 bases, with 10 bases lying between them. This CDR3 has 14 amino acids. Germline CDR1 is MDHEN and CDR2 is SYDVKM. The DNA of the CDR3 is TGTGCCAGCAGTTTATCGGGGTTTGTCTATGGCTACACCTTC. The encoded protein is CASSLSGFVYGYTF.

The chain employs TRBV5-1 and TRBJ2-1; 8 bases agree with TRBD2. V lost 3 bases and J lost 4; bases outside the gene matches: 9. Germline V gives CDR1 SGHRS, CDR2 YFSETQ. This CDR3 has 16 residues. The CDR3 bases are TGCGCCAGCAGCTGGATGACGGGGGGGCCTTACAATGAGCAGTTCTTC. Its protein product is CASSWMTGGPYNEQFF.